This TCR beta chain was identified in a study of blood T cells in healthy people across ages. The second PCR ran about 6 to 11 cycles with a sample-barcoded 5' primer and J-beta primers. Every single cDNA molecule received a tag from a template-switch adaptor with 12 random nucleotides. Each CDR3 protein gets one entry after TCRdb re-called the 5' RACE reads with MiXCR. Counted here are 1.5 million or so distinct CDR3 sequences, 40% to 45% occurring once; the ten biggest clones make up 4%. Findings and limits, study-wide: Age advanced and TCR beta diversity per million T cells fell, roughly linearly. Estimates of total diversity, which came from one million sequenced T cells, were considered to be underestimates. Relative to aged donors, long-lived donors carried more naive CD4+ cells and displayed higher diversity.

This clonotype was detected a few times. Antigen: not known. Trimming removed 2 bases at V and 6 bases at J, with 9 bases between. Looked up from germline, CDR1 is MNHEY and CDR2 is SVGAGI. There are 13 residues in the CDR3. Source material: blood. The rearrangement links TRBV6-5 to TRBJ2-3; no definite D call. This TCR came from a woman younger than 30 in good health. The chain's CDR3 is CASSYTAGDTQYF. The CDR3 DNA sequence: TGTGCCAGCAGTTACACCGCCGGGGATACGCAGTATTTT.